Included here is one T cell receptor beta chain sequence, with context. Its antigen is undetermined. The sample belongs to a study of T cell responses to AZD1222 COVID-19 vaccine. Findings of the study overall: The donor group comprised mostly white British people and more females; the analysis possibly underestimated clonal diversity.

The data were produced by immunoSEQ multiplex PCR, yet TCRdb's version contains in-frame clones alone and is incomplete. The profile covers about 150,000 clones, with 90% appearing a single time and about 1.5% taken by the ten largest. This TCR came from an adult in good health. The sample consisted of peripheral blood, taken on day 0 of AZD1222 vaccination.

The CDR3 nucleotides read TGTGCCAGTAGTGGGAAGATGACAGGGTATGCTGAAGCTTTCTTT. It codes for CASSGKMTGYAEAFF. The chain is built from TRBV19 and TRBJ1-1, with TRBD1 matching over 7 bases. Germline V gives CDR1 LNHDA, CDR2 SQIVND (reference sequence). V was clipped by 5 bases and J by 6 bases; unmatched bases: 12. The CDR3 is 15 residues long.